This entry lists 28 T cell receptor beta chains sequenced from one sample in a study of blood T cell repertoires in COVID-19. Using immunoSEQ multiplex PCR, the repertoire was profiled, and TCRdb retains in-frame clones only, with some absent. Of 95,000 to 120,000 clones listed, approximately 85% are singletons. The sequencing sample was made of peripheral blood. All receptors come from a woman aged 60 to 75 with COVID-19, enrolled during active disease.

This chain connects TRBV5-1 to TRBJ1-6, with D perhaps matching TRBD1 (6 bases). With 0 bases removed from V and 6 bases from J, the gap between germline ends came to 10 bases. Germline V gives CDR1 SGHRS, CDR2 YFSETQ. The CDR3 is 15 amino acids. The CDR3 here is CASSLEGHLNSPLHF. The DNA of the CDR3 is TGCGCCAGCAGCTTGGAGGGACACCTTAATTCACCCCTCCACTTT. The variable domain in full, completed from reference TRBV5-1 and TRBJ1-6, reads KAGVTQTPRYLIKTRGQQVTLSCSPISGHRSVSWYQQTPGQGLQFLFEYFSETQRNKGNFPGRFSGRQFSNSRSEMNVSTLELGDSALYLCASSLEGHLNSPLHFGNGTRLTVT.

CDR3 sequence: CASNPGRDTEAFF. CDR3 DNA sequence: TGTGCCAGCAATCCCGGGCGGGACACTGAAGCTTTCTTT. This sequence joins TRBV6-5 and TRBJ1-1; D remains unclear. The V gene lost 7 bases and the J gene lost 3 bases, with 12 bases spanning the gap. The CDR3 runs 13 residues. Germline V gene lookup returns CDR1 MNHEY and CDR2 SVGAGI.

V usage is TRBV27 and J usage is TRBJ2-3; perhaps TRBD2 as D (5 bases). CDR1 and CDR2 (germline): MNHEY, SMNVEV (reference sequence). The CDR3 covers 16 residues. V lost 0 bases, J lost 6 bases, and 16 bases lay in between. For the CDR3, the DNA is TGTGCCAGCAGTTTATCGGACGGACTGGTGAGCGATACGCAGTATTTT. Translated: CASSLSDGLVSDTQYF.

CDR3 DNA sequence: TGTGCCAGCAGCGTAGCTGCGGGGTTATATAACTATGGCTACACCTTC. Translating gives CASSVAAGLYNYGYTF. The V call is TRBV9, the J call TRBJ1-2; D is uncertain. The CDR3 totals 16 residues. CDR1 and CDR2 from the germline V gene are SGDLS and YYNGEE. The V end lost 0 bases, the J end lost 1 base, and 13 bases lay between the germline ends.

This clone was observed a few times. The rearrangement joins TRBV7-2 to TRBJ1-3; 7 positions agree with TRBD1. This CDR3 is built from 19 residues. J was trimmed by 0 bases and V by 5 bases; bases with no gene match: 16. Germline CDR1 reads SGHTA; CDR2 reads FQGNSA. This chain's CDR3 is CASSQWDSELLLSGNTIYF. CDR3 DNA: TGTGCCAGCAGCCAATGGGACAGTGAGCTGCTTCTCTCTGGAAACACCATATATTTT.

V and J are TRBV3-1 (or the pseudogene TRBV3-2) and TRBJ2-1; TRBD2 aligns across 10 bases. Germline-derived CDR1 and CDR2 are LGHDT and YNNKEL (reference sequence). The CDR3 sequence is 15 residues long. With V trimmed by 2 bases and J by 8 bases, 6 bases remained unmatched. CDR3 in amino acids: CASSQLAGARDEQFF. CDR3 nucleotide sequence: TGTGCCAGCAGCCAACTAGCGGGGGCCCGGGATGAGCAGTTCTTC.

The rearrangement uses TRBV15 and TRBJ1-3; the D is unclear. V was clipped by 0 bases and J by 0 bases, with 9 bases between them. The germline V gene has CDR1 LNHNV and CDR2 YYDKDF (reference sequence). CDR3 size: 16 residues. Written as DNA, the CDR3 is TGTGCCACCAGCAGAGACCCGCTCAGCTCTGGAAACACCATATATTTT. It encodes CATSRDPLSSGNTIYF.

The V gene is TRBV7-3, the J gene TRBJ2-5, with D maybe TRBD2 (6 bases). Trimming cost V 1 base and J 5 bases, with 8 bases left between them. The CDR3 contains 13 residues. Germline lookup yields CDR1 SGHTA and CDR2 FQGTGA. The CDR3 bases are TGTGCCAGCAGCTTAAAGGCGGGGGAGACCCAGTACTTC. This gives the protein CASSLKAGETQYF.

The rearrangement uses TRBV9 and TRBJ2-2; D is perhaps TRBD2 (6 bases). The germline CDR1 and CDR2 sequences are SGDLS and YYNGEE. The CDR3 consists of 18 residues. Trimming took 0 bases from V and 7 from J, leaving 22 bases between them. The CDR3 DNA reads TGTGCCAGCAGCGTAGGTTCCCCAGACTGGACGGAGGGCGGGGAGCTGTTTTTT. Amino acid sequence: CASSVGSPDWTEGGELFF.

The sample holds one count of this clone. The chain employs TRBV9 and TRBJ1-2, with TRBD1 matching 10 bases. There are 15 residues in the CDR3. Germline V gene lookup returns CDR1 SGDLS and CDR2 YYNGEE. V lost 0 bases and J lost 6; bases outside the gene matches: 5. The CDR3 sequence: CASSVVGGQGNGYTF. CDR3 DNA: TGTGCCAGCAGCGTAGTAGGGGGACAGGGGAATGGCTACACCTTC.

This clone was seen just once. This chain links TRBV5-1 with TRBJ1-5; D is perhaps TRBD1 (6 bases). The CDR3 contains 14 residues. CDR1 and CDR2 from the germline V gene are SGHRS and YFSETQ. The V end was cut by 4 bases, the J end by 5 bases, with 13 bases between. CDR3 DNA: TGCGCCAGCAGCGAGGGGGTTGGGGATCAGCCCCAGCATTTT. It yields the protein CASSEGVGDQPQHF. Together with reference TRBV5-1 and TRBJ1-5, the CDR3 gives the full variable domain: KAGVTQTPRYLIKTRGQQVTLSCSPISGHRSVSWYQQTPGQGLQFLFEYFSETQRNKGNFPGRFSGRQFSNSRSEMNVSTLELGDSALYLCASSEGVGDQPQHFGDGTRLSIL.

V is TRBV6-5 and J is TRBJ1-1; TRBD1 aligns across 8 bases. V gave up 8 bases and J gave up 3 bases; unmatched junction bases: 5. The CDR3 length is 13 residues. CDR1 and CDR2 (germline): MNHEY, SVGAGI. The CDR3 protein is CASQLTGDTEAFF. The CDR3 DNA is TGTGCCAGCCAATTGACAGGGGACACTGAAGCTTTCTTT.

The chain links TRBV11-2 to TRBJ1-4; the match to TRBD1 covers 9 bases. Germline trimming cut 5 bases from V and 6 bases from J; bases unmatched to any gene: 13. Germline V CDR1 and CDR2: SGHAT, FQNNGV. The CDR3 consists of 17 residues. DNA of the CDR3: TGTGCCAGCAGCCGCCGGACAGGGGTCGGCGGTTATGAAAAACTGTTTTTT. This gives the protein CASSRRTGVGGYEKLFF.

In this sample, this clone turned up once. The rearrangement links TRBV27 to TRBJ2-2; tentatively, D is TRBD2 (5 bases). CDR3 length: 16 residues. The V end was cut by 2 bases, the J end by 4 bases, with 14 bases between. In germline, CDR1 is MNHEY, CDR2 SMNVEV (reference sequence). The CDR3 reads CASSLKVKGATGELFF. Written as DNA, the CDR3 is TGTGCCAGCAGTTTAAAGGTAAAGGGAGCCACCGGGGAGCTGTTTTTT.

The chain carries TRBV6-6 and TRBJ1-1; D may be TRBD1 (5 bases). This CDR3 has 14 amino acids. Trimming removed 0 bases at V and 1 base at J, with 6 bases between. The germline V gene has CDR1 MNHNY and CDR2 SVGAGI (reference sequence). The CDR3 here is CASSYSQGNTEAFF. The DNA for the CDR3 is TGTGCCAGCAGTTACTCTCAGGGGAACACTGAAGCTTTCTTT.

This chain joins TRBV1 and TRBJ1-6; the table assigns TRBD1, which was not confirmed against the DNA. TRBV1 is noted as a pseudogene. There are 18 residues in the CDR3. The CDR3 nucleotides are TGCACCAGCAGCCAAGATACAGGACGGGCAGCCAATAATTCACCCCTCCACTTT. This translates into CTSSQDTGRAANNSPLHF.

The chain joins TRBV19 to TRBJ1-4; D unresolved. This CDR3 spans 15 amino acids. CDR1 LNHDA and CDR2 SQIVND come from the germline V gene (reference sequence). V lost 7 bases, J lost 0 bases, and 12 bases lay in between. The CDR3 nucleotides read TGTGCCAGTACCACGGACTTTGCAACTAATGAAAAACTGTTTTTT. Amino acid sequence: CASTTDFATNEKLFF.

This chain links TRBV9 with TRBJ1-6; D unresolved. Trimming stripped 3 bases from V and 7 bases from J, with 11 bases between. Germline V gene sequence: CDR1 SGDLS, CDR2 YYNGEE. The CDR3 is made up of 14 amino acids. In DNA form, the CDR3 reads TGTGCCAGCAGCGGCGACTTCTTCAATTCACCCCTCCACTTT. Translated, it gives CASSGDFFNSPLHF.

This chain links TRBV7-7 with TRBJ2-2; 8 nucleotides line up with TRBD1. Germline CDR1 is SSHAT and CDR2 is FNYEAQ (reference sequence). This CDR3 comprises 13 residues. J gave up 7 bases and V 8 bases, and 6 bases lay outside the gene matches. The CDR3 protein is CASGRGRLGELFF. The CDR3 nucleotides are TGTGCCAGCGGCAGGGGGCGACTCGGGGAGCTGTTTTTT.

The chain has TRBV19 and TRBJ1-1; D unclear. CDR1 is LNHDA and CDR2 is SQIVND in the germline V gene (reference sequence). V gave up 0 bases and J gave up 4 bases, with 6 bases separating them. The CDR3 is made up of 13 amino acids. The CDR3 sequence: CASSIDPGTEAFF. Here the CDR3 DNA reads TGTGCCAGTAGTATAGATCCGGGCACTGAAGCTTTCTTT.

V is TRBV7-3 and J is TRBJ2-5, with TRBD1 identical over 7 bases. The CDR3 spans 14 residues. Germline assignment: CDR1 SGHTA and CDR2 FQGTGA. With V trimmed by 5 bases and J by 2 bases, 5 bases remained unmatched. The CDR3 spells CASSQSTGQETQYF. CDR3 nucleotide sequence: TGTGCCAGCAGCCAATCGACAGGGCAAGAGACCCAGTACTTC.

V gene TRBV11-2 combines with J gene TRBJ1-6; the match to TRBD1 covers 8 bases. The CDR3 has 15 amino acids. J gave up 4 bases and V 7 bases, and 6 bases lay outside the gene matches. In germline, CDR1 is SGHAT, CDR2 FQNNGV. For the CDR3, the DNA is TGTGCCAGCACCTGGGGGACAGGTTATAATTCACCCCTCCACTTT. Translation: CASTWGTGYNSPLHF.

This clone appeared once. The V call is TRBV30, the J call TRBJ2-2; 9 bases align to TRBD1. Trimming removed 5 bases from V and 6 bases from J; junction bases left unmatched: 4. The germline CDR1 and CDR2 sequences are GTSNPN and SVGIG (reference sequence). The CDR3 has 13 amino acids. Here the CDR3 DNA reads TGTGCCTGGGCGGGACAGGGCGCCGGGGAGCTGTTTTTT. It translates to CAWAGQGAGELFF.

The chain couples TRBV10-3 to TRBJ2-5; TRBD1 is a possible D gene (5 bases). Per the germline V gene, CDR1 is ENHRY and CDR2 is SYGVKD. Trimming took 10 bases from V and 5 from J, leaving 20 bases between them. The CDR3 covers 14 residues. The chain's CDR3 is CATQGRASSETQYF. In DNA form, the CDR3 reads TGTGCCACCCAGGGTCGAGCCTCTTCCGAGACCCAGTACTTC.

The rearrangement joins TRBV9 to TRBJ1-4; 10 bases are shared with TRBD1. Germline loops: CDR1 SGDLS, CDR2 YYNGEE. This CDR3 is built from 16 residues. V lost 4 bases, J lost 1 base, and 4 bases stayed unmatched. The CDR3 DNA follows: TGTGCCAGCAGCAAGGGACAGGGGAGAACTAATGAAAAACTGTTTTTT. Amino acid sequence: CASSKGQGRTNEKLFF.

The rearrangement joins TRBV5-1 to TRBJ1-1; weak D call: TRBD1 (6 bases). Germline V gene sequence: CDR1 SGHRS, CDR2 YFSETQ. Deletions cut 2 bases from V and 0 bases from J, with 11 bases between. This CDR3 is built from 15 residues. The CDR3 protein is CASSLQGGMNTEAFF. In DNA, the CDR3 is TGCGCCAGCAGCTTACAGGGTGGGATGAACACTGAAGCTTTCTTT.

In this sample, this clone turned up once. The chain carries TRBV11-2 and TRBJ1-2; tentative D call: TRBD1 (6 bases). In germline, CDR1 is SGHAT, CDR2 FQNNGV. Trimming cost V 5 bases and J 0 bases, with 13 bases left between them. CDR3 size: 15 residues. The CDR3 bases are TGTGCCAGCAGCGTCCGGGACATAGCTAACTATGGCTACACCTTC. It encodes CASSVRDIANYGYTF.

CDR3 bases: TGTGCCAGCAGCTTGGTTGGGACAGGGGGAGCAGATACGCAGTATTTT. As protein: CASSLVGTGGADTQYF. The V and J genes are TRBV5-5 and TRBJ2-3; 11 bases line up with TRBD1. The junction had 4 bases not matched to a gene; V was cut back by 0 bases and J by 4 bases. The germline gives CDR1 SGHKS, CDR2 YYEKEE (reference sequence). CDR3 length equals 16 residues.